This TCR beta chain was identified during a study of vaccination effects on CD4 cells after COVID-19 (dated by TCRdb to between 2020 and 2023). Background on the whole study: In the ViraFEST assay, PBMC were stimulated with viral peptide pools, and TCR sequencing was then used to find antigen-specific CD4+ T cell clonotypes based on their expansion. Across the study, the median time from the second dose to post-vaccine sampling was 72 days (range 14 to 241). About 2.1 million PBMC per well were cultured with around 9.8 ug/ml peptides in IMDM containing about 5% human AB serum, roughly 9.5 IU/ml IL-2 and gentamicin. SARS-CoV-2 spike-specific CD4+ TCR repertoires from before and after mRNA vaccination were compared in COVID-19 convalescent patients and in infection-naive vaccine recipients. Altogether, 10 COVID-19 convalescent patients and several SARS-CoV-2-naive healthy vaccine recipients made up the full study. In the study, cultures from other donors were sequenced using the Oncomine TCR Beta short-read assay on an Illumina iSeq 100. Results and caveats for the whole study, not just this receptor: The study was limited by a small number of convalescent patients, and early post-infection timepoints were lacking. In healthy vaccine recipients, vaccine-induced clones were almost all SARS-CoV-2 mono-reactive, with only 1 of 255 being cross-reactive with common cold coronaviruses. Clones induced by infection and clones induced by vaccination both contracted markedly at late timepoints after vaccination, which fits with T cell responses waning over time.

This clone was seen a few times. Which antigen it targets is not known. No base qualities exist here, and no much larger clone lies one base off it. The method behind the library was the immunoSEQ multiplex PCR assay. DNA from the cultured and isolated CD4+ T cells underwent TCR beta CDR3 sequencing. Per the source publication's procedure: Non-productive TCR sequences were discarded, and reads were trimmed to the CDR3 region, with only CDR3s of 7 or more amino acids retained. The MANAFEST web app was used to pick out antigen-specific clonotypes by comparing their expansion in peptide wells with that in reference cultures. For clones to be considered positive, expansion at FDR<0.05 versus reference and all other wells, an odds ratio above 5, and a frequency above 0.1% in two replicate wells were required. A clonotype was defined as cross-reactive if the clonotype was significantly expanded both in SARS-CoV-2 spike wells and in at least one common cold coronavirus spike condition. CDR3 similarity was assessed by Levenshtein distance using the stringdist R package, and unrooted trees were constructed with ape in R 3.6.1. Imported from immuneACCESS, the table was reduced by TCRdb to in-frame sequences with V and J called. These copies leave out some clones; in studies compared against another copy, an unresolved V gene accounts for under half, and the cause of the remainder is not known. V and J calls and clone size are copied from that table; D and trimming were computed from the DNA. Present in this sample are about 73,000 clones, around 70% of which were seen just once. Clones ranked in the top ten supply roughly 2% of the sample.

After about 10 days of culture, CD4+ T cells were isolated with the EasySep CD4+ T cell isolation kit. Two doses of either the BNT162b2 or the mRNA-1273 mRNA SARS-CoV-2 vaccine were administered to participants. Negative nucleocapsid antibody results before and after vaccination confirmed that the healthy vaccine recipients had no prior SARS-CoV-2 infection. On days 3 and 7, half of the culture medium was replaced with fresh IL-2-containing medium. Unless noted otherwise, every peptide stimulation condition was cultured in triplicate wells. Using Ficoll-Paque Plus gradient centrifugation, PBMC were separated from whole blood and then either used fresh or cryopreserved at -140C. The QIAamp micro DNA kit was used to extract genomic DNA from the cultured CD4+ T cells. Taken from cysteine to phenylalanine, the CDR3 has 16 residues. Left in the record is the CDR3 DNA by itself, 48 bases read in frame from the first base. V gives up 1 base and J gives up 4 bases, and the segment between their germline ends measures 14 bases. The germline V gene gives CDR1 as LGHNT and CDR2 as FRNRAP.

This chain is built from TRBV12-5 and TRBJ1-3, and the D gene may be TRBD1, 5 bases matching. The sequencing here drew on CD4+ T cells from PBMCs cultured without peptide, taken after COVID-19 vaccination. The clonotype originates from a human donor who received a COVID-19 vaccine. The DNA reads TGTGCTAGTGGTTTGGACTTCGGGACGGTCGGAAACACCATATATTTT. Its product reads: CASGLDFGTVGNTIYF.